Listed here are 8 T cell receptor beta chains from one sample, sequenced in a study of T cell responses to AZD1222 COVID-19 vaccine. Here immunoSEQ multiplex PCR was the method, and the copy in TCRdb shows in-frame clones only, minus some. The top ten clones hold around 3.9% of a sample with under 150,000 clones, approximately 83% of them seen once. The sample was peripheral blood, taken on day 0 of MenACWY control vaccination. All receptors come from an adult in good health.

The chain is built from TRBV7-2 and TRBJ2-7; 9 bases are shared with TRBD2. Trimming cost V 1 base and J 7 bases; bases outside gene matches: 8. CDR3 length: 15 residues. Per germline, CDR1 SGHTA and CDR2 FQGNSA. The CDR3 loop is CASSLVGGGAGEQYF. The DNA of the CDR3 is TGTGCCAGCAGCTTAGTTGGCGGGGGGGCCGGAGAGCAGTACTTC.

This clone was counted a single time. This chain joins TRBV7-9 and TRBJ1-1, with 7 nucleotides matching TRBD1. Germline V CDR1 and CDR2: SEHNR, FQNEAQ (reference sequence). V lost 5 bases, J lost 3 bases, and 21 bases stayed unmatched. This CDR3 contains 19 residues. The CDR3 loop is CASSQPSIGQFRGYTEAFF. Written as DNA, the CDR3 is TGTGCCAGCAGCCAACCATCGATCGGACAGTTCAGGGGGTACACTGAAGCTTTCTTT.

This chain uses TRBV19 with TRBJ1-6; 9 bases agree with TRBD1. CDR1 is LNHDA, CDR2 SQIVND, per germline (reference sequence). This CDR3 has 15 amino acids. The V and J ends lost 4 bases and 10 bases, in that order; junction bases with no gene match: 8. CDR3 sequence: CASSTPQGAISPLHF. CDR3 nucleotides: TGTGCCAGTAGTACCCCACAGGGGGCCATATCACCCCTCCACTTT.

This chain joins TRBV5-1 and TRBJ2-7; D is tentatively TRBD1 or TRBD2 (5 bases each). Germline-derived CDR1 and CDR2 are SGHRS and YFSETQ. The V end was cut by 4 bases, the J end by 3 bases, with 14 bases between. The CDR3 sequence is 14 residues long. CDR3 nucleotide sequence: TGCGCCAGCAGCCCCACCGGGGCCCTCTACGAGCAGTACTTC. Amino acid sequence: CASSPTGALYEQYF.

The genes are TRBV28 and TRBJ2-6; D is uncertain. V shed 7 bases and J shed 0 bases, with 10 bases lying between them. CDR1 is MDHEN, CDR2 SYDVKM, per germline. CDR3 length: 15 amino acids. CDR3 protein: CASTWSGSGANVLTF. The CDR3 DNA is TGTGCCAGCACCTGGAGTGGCTCTGGGGCCAACGTCCTGACTTTC.

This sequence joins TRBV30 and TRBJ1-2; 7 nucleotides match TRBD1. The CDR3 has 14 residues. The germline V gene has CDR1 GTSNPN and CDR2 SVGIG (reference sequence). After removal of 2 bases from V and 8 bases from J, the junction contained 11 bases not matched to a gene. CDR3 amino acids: CAWSTSGQPRGYTF. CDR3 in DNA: TGTGCCTGGAGTACCTCGGGACAGCCCAGGGGCTACACCTTC.

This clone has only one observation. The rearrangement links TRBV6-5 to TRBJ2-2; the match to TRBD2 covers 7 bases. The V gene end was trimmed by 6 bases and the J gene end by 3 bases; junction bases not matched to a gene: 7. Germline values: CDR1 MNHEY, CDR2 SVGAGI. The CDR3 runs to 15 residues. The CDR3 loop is CASSLSAGDTGELFF. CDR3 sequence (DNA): TGTGCCAGCAGCTTAAGCGCGGGGGACACCGGGGAGCTGTTTTTT.

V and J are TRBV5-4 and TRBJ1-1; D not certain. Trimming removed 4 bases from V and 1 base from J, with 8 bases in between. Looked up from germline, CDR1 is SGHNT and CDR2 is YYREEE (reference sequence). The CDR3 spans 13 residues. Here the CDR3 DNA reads TGTGCCAGCAGCCTAACAGCGAACACTGAAGCTTTCTTT. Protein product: CASSLTANTEAFF.